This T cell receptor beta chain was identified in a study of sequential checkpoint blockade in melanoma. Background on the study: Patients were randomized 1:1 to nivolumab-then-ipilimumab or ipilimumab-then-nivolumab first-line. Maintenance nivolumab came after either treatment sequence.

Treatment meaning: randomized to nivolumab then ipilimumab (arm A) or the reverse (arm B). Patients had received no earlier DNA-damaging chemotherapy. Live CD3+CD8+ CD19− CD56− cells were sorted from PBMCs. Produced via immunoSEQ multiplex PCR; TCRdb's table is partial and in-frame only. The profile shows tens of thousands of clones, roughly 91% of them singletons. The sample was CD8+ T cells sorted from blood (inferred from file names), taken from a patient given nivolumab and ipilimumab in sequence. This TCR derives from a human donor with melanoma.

Here the CDR3 reads CASSQVGGSTSVWAGELFF. CDR3 nucleotide sequence: TGTGCCAGCAGCCAAGTGGGCGGGTCCACTAGCGTGTGGGCCGGGGAGCTGTTTTTT. The chain uses TRBV4-2 and TRBJ2-2, with 7 nucleotides matching TRBD2. The CDR3 consists of 19 residues. V lost 1 base to trimming and J lost 6 bases; unmatched junction nucleotides: 17. CDR1 is LGHNA, CDR2 YNFKEQ, per germline.